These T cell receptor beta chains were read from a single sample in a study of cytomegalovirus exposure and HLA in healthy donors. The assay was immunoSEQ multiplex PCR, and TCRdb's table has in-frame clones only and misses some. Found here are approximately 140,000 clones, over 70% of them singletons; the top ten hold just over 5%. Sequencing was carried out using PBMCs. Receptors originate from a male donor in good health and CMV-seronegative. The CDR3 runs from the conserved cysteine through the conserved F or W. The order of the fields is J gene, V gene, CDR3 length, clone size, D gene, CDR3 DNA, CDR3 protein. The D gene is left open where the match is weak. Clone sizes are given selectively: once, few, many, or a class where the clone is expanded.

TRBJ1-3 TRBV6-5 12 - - TGTGCCAGCTTATCCTCTGGAAACACCATATATTTT CASLSSGNTIYF
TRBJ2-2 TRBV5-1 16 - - TGCGCCAGCAGCATGCCTCGCCCAGGCCGTACCGGGGAGCTGTTTTTT CASSMPRPGRTGELFF
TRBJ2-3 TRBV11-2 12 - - TGTGCCAGCAGCTTAGTCTCAGATACGCAGTATTTT CASSLVSDTQYF
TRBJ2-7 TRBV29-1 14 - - TGCAGCGTTCGAGGGACTCTCGATTCCTACGAGCAGTACTTC CSVRGTLDSYEQYF
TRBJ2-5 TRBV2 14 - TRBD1 TGTGCGAATAACAGGGGCCGCGATCAAGAGACCCAGTACTTC CANNRGRDQETQYF
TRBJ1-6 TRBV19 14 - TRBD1 TGTGCCAGTAGTATGGGGAGACAGGGTTCACCCCTCCACTTT CASSMGRQGSPLHF
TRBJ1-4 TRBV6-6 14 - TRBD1 TGTGCCAGCAGTCGACAGGGTATGAATGAAAAACTGTTTTTT CASSRQGMNEKLFF
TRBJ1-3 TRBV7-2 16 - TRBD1 TGTGCCAGCAGCTTAGTAGGGACAGAACTTGGAAACACCATATATTTT CASSLVGTELGNTIYF
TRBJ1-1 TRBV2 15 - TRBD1 TGTGCCAGCAGTGTACAGGGGGCGAGAAGGACTGAAGCTTTCTTT CASSVQGARRTEAFF
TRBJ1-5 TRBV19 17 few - TGTGCCAGTAGTACCTACGCGATAGGGGCCGACAATCAGCCCCAGCATTTT CASSTYAIGADNQPQHF
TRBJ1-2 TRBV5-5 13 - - TGTGCCAGCAGGGGGGAGGGCATGAGGGGCTACACCTTC CASRGEGMRGYTF
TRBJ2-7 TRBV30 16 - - TGTGCCTGGAGTAAAGGATTAGGGGGAAGGGTATACGAGCAGTACTTC CAWSKGLGGRVYEQYF
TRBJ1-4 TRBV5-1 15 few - TGCGCCAGCAGCCGGGACCAGGGGTGGGGGAAAAAACTGTTTTTT CASSRDQGWGKKLFF
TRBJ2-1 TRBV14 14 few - TGTGCCAGCAGCCAAATGGGCCTTTACAATGAGCAGTTCTTC CASSQMGLYNEQFF
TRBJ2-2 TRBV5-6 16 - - TGTGCCAGCAGCCTCATCCCCAGGGAAGGGACCGGGGAGCTGTTTTTT CASSLIPREGTGELFF
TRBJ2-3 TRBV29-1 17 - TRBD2 TGCAGCGTTCGGGCTAGCGGTATGCGATACACCACAGATACGCAGTATTTT CSVRASGMRYTTDTQYF
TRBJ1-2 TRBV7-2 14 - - TGTGCCAGCAGCTACGGAGTATCTAACTATGGCTACACCTTC CASSYGVSNYGYTF
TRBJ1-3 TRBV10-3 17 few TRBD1 TGTGCCATCAGTGAGTCCAGGACAGGCCTCTCTGGAAACACCATATATTTT CAISESRTGLSGNTIYF
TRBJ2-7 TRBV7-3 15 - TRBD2 TGTGCCAGCAGCATCCTGGCGGGGGGGAACTACGAGCAGTACTTC CASSILAGGNYEQYF
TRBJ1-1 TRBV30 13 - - TGTGCCTGGAGTGTAGTGGCGAACACTGAAGCTTTCTTT CAWSVVANTEAFF
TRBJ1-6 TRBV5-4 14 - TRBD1 TGTGCCAGCAGCCGGGACAGCCATACGGCACCCCTCCACTTT CASSRDSHTAPLHF
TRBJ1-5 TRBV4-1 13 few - TGCGCCAGCACAAAAGTAGACAATCAGCCCCAGCATTTT CASTKVDNQPQHF
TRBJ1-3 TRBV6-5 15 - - TGTGCCAGCAGTTACAGCAGGGCGGTGGGAAACACCATATATTTT CASSYSRAVGNTIYF
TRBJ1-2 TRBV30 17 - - TGTGCTTCATCCCTTCAGGGTAACGCTCGTTCTAACTATGGCTACACCTTC CASSLQGNARSNYGYTF
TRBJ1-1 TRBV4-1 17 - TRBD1 TGCGCCAGCAGCCAGGATCAGGGGGGTTACATGAACACTGAAGCTTTCTTT CASSQDQGGYMNTEAFF
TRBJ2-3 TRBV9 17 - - TGTGCCAGCAGCGTTGGGGGGCCTAGCGGCCCCACAGATACGCAGTATTTT CASSVGGPSGPTDTQYF
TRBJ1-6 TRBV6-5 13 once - TGTGCCCCTGGGCCTCGGTATAATTCACCCCTCCACTTT CAPGPRYNSPLHF
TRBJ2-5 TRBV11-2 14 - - TGTGCCAGCAGCCCGGACTGGTTACAAGAGACCCAGTACTTC CASSPDWLQETQYF
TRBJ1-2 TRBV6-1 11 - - TGTGCCAGTCAAGGGGGGGAAGGCTACACCTTC CASQGGEGYTF
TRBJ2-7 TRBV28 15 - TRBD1 TGTGCCAGCAGTTTCTCTGGACAGGGGATCGACGAGCAGTACTTC CASSFSGQGIDEQYF
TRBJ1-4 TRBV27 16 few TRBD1 TGTGCCAGCAGTTTCCGGACAGGCTCTACTAATGAAAAACTGTTTTTT CASSFRTGSTNEKLFF
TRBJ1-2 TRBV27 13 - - TGTGCCAGCAGTTTATCGTCGGGGGTTGGCTACACCTTC CASSLSSGVGYTF
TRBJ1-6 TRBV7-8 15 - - TGTGCCAGCAGCTTGCTAACAGGATCGAATTCACCCCTCCACTTT CASSLLTGSNSPLHF
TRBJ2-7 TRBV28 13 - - TGTGCCAGCCGGGACACAAGCTCCTACGAGCAGTACTTC CASRDTSSYEQYF
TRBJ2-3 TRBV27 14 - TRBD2 TGTGCCAGCAGCTTAGGACTAGCGACAGATACGCAGTATTTT CASSLGLATDTQYF
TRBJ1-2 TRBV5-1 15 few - TGCGCCAGCAGCTTGTACCCTAACCTAGACTATGGCTACACCTTC CASSLYPNLDYGYTF
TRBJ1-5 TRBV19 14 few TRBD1 TGTGCCAGTAGCCCAACAGGGGAGTGGCAGCCCCAGCATTTT CASSPTGEWQPQHF
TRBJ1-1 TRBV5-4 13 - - TGTGCCAGCAGCCCCGGGGGGGGCACTGAAGCTTTCTTT CASSPGGGTEAFF
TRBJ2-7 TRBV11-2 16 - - TGTGCCAGCAGCCGTACCGGGACGGGAGCAACCTACGAGCAGTACTTC CASSRTGTGATYEQYF
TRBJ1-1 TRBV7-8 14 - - TGTGCCAGCAGCTTGCGGGACTATGTCACTGAAGCTTTCTTT CASSLRDYVTEAFF
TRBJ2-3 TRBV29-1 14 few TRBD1 TGCAGCGGGACAGGGGTGATGCTCACAGATACGCAGTATTTT CSGTGVMLTDTQYF
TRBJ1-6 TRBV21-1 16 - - TGTGCCAGCACCCCCGTGGGACAGAGTATTAATTCACCCCTCCACTTT CASTPVGQSINSPLHF
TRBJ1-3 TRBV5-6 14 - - TGTGCCACCTCGACCGGGGGCTCTGGAAACACCATATATTTT CATSTGGSGNTIYF